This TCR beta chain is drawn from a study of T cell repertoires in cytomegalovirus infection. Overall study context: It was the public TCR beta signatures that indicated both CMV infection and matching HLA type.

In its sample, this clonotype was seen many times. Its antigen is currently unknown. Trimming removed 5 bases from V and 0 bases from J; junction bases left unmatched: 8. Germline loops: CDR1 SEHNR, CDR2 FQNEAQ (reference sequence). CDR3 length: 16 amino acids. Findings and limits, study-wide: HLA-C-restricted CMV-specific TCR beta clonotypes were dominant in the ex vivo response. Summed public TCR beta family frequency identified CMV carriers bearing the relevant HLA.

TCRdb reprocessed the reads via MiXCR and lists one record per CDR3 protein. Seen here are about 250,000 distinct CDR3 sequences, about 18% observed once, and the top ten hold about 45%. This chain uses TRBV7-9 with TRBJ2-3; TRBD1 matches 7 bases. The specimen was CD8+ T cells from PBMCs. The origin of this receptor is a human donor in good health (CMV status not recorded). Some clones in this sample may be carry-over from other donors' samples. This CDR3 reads CASSLRTGPSTDTQYF. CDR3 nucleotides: TGTGCCAGCAGCCTACGGACAGGACCTAGCACAGATACGCAGTATTTT.